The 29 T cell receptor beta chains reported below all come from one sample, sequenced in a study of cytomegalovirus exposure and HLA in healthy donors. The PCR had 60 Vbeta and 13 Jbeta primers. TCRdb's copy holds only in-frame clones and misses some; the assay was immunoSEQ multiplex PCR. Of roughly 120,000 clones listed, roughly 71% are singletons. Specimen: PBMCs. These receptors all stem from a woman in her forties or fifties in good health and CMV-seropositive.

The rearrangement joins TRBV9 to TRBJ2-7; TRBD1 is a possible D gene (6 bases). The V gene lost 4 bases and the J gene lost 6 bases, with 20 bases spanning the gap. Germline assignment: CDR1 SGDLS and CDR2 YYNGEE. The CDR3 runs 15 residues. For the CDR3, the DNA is TGTGCCAGCAGCCCCAGTTGGGGGCTTCTATCCGAGCAGTACTTC. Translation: CASSPSWGLLSEQYF. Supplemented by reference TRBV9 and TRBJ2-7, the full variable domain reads DSGVTQTPKHLITATGQRVTLRCSPRSGDLSVYWYQQSLDQGLQFLIQYYNGEERAKGNILERFSAQQFPDLHSELNLSSLELGDSALYFCASSPSWGLLSEQYFGPGTRLTVT.

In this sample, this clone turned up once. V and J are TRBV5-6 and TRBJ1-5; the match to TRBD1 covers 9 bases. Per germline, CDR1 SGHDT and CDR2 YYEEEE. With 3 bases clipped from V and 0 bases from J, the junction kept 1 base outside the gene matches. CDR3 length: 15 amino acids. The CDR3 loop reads CASSWGQGSNQPQHF. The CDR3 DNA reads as TGTGCCAGCAGCTGGGGACAGGGTAGCAATCAGCCCCAGCATTTT.

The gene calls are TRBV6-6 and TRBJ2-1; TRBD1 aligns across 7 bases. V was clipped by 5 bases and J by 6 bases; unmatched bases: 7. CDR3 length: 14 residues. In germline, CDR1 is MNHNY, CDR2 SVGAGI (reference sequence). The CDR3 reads CASSPGQKANEQFF. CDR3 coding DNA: TGTGCCAGCAGTCCGGGACAGAAAGCCAATGAGCAGTTCTTC.

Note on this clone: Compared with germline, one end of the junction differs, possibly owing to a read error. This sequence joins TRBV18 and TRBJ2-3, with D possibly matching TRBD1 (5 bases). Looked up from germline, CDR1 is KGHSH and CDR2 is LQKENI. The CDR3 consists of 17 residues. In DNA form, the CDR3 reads TGTGCCAGCTCATCACCCTTGCAGGGTCCTAGCACAGATACGCAGTATTTT. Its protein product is CASSSPLQGPSTDTQYF.

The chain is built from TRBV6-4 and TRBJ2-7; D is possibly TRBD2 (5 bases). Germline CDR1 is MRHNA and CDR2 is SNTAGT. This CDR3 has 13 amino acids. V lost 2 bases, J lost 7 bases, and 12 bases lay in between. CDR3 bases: TGTGCCAGCAGTGACCCACTCGGACTGGAGCAGTACTTC. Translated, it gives CASSDPLGLEQYF.

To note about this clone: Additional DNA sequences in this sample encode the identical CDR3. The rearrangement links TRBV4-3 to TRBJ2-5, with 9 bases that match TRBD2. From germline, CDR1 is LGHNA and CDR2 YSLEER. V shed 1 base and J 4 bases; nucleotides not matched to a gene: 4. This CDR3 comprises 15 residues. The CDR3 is CASSQGGGAVETQYF. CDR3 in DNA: TGCGCCAGCAGCCAAGGCGGGGGGGCCGTAGAGACCCAGTACTTC.

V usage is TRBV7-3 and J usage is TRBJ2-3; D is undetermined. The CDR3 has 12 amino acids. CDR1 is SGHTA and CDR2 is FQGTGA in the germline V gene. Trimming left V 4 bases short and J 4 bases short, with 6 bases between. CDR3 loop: CASSYISDTQYF. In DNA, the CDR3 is TGTGCCAGCAGCTACATATCAGATACGCAGTATTTT. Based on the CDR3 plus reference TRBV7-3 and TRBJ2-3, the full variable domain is GAGVSQTPSNKVTEKGKYVELRCDPISGHTALYWYRQSLGQGPEFLIYFQGTGAADDSGLPNDRFFAVRPEGSVSTLKIQRTERGDSAVYLCASSYISDTQYFGPGTRLTVL.

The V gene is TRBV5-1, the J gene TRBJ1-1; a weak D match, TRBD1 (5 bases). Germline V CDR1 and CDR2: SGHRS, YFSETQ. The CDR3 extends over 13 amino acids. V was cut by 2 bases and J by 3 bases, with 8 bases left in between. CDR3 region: CASSLSGDTEAFF. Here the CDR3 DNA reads TGCGCCAGCAGCTTATCGGGGGACACTGAAGCTTTCTTT.

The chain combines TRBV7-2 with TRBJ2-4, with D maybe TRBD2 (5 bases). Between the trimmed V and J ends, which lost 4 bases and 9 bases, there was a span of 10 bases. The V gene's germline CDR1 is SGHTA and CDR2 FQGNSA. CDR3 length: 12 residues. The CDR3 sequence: CASSSRGPIQYF. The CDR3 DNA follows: TGTGCCAGCAGCTCCCGCGGGCCCATTCAGTACTTC.

The CDR3 DNA sequence: TGTGCCAGCAGCTTATGGGCAACGGAGACCCAGTACTTC. This sequence encodes CASSLWATETQYF. The chain links TRBV11-2 to TRBJ2-5; no clear D gene. Trimming removed 2 bases at V and 5 bases at J, with 9 bases between. CDR3 length: 13 residues. Germline values: CDR1 SGHAT, CDR2 FQNNGV.

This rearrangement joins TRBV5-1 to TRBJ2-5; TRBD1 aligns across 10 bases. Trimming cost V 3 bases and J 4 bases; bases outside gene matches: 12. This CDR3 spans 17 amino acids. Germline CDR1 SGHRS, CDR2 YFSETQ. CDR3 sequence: CASSWGEWTGGGETQYF. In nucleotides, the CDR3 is TGCGCCAGCAGCTGGGGCGAATGGACAGGGGGGGGAGAGACCCAGTACTTC. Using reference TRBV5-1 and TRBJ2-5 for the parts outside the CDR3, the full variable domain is KAGVTQTPRYLIKTRGQQVTLSCSPISGHRSVSWYQQTPGQGLQFLFEYFSETQRNKGNFPGRFSGRQFSNSRSEMNVSTLELGDSALYLCASSWGEWTGGGETQYFGPGTRLLVL.

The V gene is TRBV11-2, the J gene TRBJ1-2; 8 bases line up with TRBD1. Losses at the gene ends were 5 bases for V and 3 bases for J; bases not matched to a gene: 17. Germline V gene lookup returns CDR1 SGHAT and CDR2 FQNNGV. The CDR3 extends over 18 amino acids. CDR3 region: CASSQLTGTGVGDYGYTF. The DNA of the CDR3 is TGTGCCAGCAGCCAATTGACAGGGACAGGAGTAGGGGACTATGGCTACACCTTC.

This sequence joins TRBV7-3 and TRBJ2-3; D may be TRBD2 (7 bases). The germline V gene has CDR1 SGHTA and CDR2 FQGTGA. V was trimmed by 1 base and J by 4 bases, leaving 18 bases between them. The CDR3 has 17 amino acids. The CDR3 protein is CASSLSARGAGPDTQYF. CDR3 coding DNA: TGTGCCAGCAGCTTAAGCGCCCGGGGGGCGGGGCCAGATACGCAGTATTTT.

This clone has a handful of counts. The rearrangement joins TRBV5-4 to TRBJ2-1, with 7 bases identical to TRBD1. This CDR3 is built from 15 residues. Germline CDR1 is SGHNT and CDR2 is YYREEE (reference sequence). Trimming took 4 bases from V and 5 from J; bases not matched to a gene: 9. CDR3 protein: CASSPPRDRHNEQFF. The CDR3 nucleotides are TGTGCCAGCAGCCCACCTAGGGACAGACACAATGAGCAGTTCTTC.

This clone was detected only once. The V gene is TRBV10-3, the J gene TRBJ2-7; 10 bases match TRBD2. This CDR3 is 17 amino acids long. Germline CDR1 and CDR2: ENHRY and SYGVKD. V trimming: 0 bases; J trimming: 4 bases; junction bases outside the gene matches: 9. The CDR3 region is CAISESRSGGARYEQYF. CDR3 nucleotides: TGTGCCATCAGTGAGTCGAGGAGCGGGGGGGCTAGATACGAGCAGTACTTC.

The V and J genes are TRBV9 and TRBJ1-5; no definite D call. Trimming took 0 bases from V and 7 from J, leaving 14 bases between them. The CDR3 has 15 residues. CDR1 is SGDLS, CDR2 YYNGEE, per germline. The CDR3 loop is CASSVGGVEGQPQHF. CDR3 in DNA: TGTGCCAGCAGCGTAGGCGGAGTCGAGGGACAGCCCCAGCATTTT.

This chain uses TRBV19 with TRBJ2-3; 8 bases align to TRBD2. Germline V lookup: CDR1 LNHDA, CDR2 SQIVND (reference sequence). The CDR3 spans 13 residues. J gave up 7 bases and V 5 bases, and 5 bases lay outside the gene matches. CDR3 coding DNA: TGTGCCAGTAGTCCACGGGAGGGGAATACGCAGTATTTT. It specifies CASSPREGNTQYF.

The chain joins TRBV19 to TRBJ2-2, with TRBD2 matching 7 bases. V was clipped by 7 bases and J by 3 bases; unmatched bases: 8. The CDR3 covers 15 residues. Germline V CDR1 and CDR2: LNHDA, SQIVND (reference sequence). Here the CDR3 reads CASTPSGGYTGELFF. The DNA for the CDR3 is TGTGCCAGTACCCCGTCGGGGGGATACACCGGGGAGCTGTTTTTT.

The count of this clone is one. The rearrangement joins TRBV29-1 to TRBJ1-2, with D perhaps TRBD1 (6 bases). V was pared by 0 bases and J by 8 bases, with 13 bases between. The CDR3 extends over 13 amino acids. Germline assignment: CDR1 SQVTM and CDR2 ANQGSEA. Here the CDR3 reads CSVEDHREGGYTF. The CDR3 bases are TGCAGCGTTGAAGACCACAGGGAGGGCGGCTACACCTTC.

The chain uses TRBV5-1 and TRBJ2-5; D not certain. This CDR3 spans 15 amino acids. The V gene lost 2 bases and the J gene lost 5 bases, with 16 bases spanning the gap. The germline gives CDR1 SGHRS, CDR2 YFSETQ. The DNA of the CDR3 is TGCGCCAGCAGCTTCAGTAGCTCCCCTAGGGAGACCCAGTACTTC. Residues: CASSFSSSPRETQYF.

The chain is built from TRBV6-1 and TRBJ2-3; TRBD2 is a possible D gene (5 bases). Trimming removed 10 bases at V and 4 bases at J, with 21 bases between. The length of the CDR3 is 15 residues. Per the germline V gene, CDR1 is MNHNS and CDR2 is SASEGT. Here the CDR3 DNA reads TGTGCCATACCCCGCGGGCTAGGCGCCCCAGATACGCAGTATTTT. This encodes CAIPRGLGAPDTQYF.

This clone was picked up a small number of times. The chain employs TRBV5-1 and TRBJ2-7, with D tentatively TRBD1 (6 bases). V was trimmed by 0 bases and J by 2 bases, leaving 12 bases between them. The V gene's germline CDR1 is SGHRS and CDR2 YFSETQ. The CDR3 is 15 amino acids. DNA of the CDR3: TGCGCCAGCAGCTTGGGGGCAGGGGCCACCTACGAGCAGTACTTC. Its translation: CASSLGAGATYEQYF.

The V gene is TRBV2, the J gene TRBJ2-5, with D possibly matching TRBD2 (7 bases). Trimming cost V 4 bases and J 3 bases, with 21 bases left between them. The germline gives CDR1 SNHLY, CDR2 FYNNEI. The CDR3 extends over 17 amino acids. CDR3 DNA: TGTGCCAGCAGTGCCAACCCGGGGGCAGGGAGGGAAGAGACCCAGTACTTC. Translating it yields CASSANPGAGREETQYF.

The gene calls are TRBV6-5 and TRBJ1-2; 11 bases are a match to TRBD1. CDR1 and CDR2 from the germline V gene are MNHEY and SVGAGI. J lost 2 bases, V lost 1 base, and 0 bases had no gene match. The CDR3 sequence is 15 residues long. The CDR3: CASSYWDRGNYGYTF. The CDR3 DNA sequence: TGTGCCAGCAGTTACTGGGACAGGGGGAACTATGGCTACACCTTC.

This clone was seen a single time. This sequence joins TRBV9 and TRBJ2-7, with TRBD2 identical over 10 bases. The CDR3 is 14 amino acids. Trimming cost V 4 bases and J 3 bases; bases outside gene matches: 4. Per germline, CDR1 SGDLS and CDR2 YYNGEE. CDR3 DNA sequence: TGTGCCAGCAGCCCTGGACTAGCGGACTACGAGCAGTACTTC. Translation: CASSPGLADYEQYF.

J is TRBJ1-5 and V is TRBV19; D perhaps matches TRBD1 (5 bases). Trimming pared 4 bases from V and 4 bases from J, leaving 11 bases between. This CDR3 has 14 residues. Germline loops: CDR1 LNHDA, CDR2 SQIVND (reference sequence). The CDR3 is CASSSTGGNQPQHF. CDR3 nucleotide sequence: TGTGCCAGTAGTAGTACAGGTGGAAATCAGCCCCAGCATTTT.

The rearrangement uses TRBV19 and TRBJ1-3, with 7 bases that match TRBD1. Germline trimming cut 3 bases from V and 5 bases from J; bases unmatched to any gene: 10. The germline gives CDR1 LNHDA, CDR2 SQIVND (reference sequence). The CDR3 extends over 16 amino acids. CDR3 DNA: TGTGCCAGTAGTATGGCTTCGGGACAGCTAAGAAACACCATATATTTT. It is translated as CASSMASGQLRNTIYF.

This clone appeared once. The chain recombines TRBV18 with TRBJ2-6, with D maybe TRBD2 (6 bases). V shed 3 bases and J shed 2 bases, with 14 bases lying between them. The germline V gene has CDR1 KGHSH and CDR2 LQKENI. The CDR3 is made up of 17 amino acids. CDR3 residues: CASSPNGGSPGANVLTF. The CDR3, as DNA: TGTGCCAGCTCACCCAACGGAGGGTCCCCTGGGGCCAACGTCCTGACTTTC.

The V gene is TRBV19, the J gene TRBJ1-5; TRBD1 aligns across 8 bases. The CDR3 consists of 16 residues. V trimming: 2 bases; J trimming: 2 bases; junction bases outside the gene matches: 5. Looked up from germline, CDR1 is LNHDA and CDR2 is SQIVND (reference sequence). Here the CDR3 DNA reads TGTGCCAGTAGTATACAGGGGGCATGGGGCAATCAGCCCCAGCATTTT. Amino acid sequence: CASSIQGAWGNQPQHF.